This TCR beta chain comes out of a study of T cells after yellow fever vaccination. Notes on the study in general: Booster sampling recovered most clones from primary vaccination (96% CD4, approximately 90% CD8). CD4 and CD8 compartments shared a small share of clonotypes, likely from convergent recombination. Repertoires sorted by FACS could include abundant clonotypes that are contaminants from the bulk population.

Per germline, CDR1 MDHEN and CDR2 SYDVKM. V was trimmed by 0 bases and J by 7 bases, leaving 15 bases between them. CDR3 size: 16 residues. This clonotype was counted a few times. Its antigen remains unidentified. Via MiXCR, TCRdb re-called the 5' RACE reads, giving one row per CDR3 protein. Of 300,000 to 350,000 distinct CDR3 sequences in the sample, 7% to 10% were seen once. The sample here was PBMCs, taken 45 days after the first yellow fever vaccination. V usage is TRBV28 and J usage is TRBJ2-2; D is possibly TRBD2 (5 bases). This sequence was found in a man younger than 35 who received the YFV17D yellow fever vaccine. CDR3 nucleotide sequence: TGTGCCAGCAGTTTATGGGGGAGCCAGCTGGGCGGGGAGCTGTTTTTT. Translating gives CASSLWGSQLGGELFF.